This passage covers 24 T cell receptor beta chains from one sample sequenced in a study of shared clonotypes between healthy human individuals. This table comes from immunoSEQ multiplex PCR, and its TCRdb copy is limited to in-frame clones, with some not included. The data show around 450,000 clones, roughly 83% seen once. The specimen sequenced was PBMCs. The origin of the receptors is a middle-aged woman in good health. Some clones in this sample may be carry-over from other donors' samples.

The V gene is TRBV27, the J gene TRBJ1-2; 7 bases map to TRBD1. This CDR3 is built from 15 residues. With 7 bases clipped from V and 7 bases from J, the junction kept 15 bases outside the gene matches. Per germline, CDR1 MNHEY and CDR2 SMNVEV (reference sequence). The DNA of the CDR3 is TGTGCCAGCACCTCAGGGGGAGGAGGAACCTTTGGCTACACCTTC. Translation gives CASTSGGGGTFGYTF.

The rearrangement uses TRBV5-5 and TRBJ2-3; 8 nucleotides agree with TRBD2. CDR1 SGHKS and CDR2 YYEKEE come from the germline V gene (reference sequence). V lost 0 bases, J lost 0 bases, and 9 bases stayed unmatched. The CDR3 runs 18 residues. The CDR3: CASSLEIPSGLSTDTQYF. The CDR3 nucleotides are TGTGCCAGCAGCTTGGAGATCCCTAGCGGGTTAAGCACAGATACGCAGTATTTT.

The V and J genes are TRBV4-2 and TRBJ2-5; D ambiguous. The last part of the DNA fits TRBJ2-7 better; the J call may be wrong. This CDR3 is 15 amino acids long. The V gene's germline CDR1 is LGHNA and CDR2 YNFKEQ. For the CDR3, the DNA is TGTGCCAGCAGCCCCTACAACACGGCTTCCAACGAGCAGTACTTC. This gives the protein CASSPYNTASNEQYF.

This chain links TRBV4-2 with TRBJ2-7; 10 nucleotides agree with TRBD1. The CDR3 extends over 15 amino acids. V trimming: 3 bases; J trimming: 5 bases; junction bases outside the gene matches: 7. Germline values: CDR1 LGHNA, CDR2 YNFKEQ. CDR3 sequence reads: CASSHARDRGHEQYF. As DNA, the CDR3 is TGTGCCAGCAGCCATGCCCGGGACAGGGGCCACGAGCAGTACTTC.

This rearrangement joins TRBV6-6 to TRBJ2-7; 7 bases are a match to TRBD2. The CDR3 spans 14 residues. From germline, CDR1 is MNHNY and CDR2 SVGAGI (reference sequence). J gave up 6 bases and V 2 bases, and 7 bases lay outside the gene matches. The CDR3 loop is CASSYVAGVGEQYF. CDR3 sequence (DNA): TGTGCCAGCAGTTACGTGGCGGGAGTAGGCGAGCAGTACTTC.

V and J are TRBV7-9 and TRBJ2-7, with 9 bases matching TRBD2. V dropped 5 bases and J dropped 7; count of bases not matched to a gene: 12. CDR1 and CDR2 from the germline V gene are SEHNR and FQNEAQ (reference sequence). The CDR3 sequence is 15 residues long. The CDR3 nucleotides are TGTGCCAGCAGCCTCCCTGGCGGGAGGGCCGGGGAGCAGTACTTC. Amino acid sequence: CASSLPGGRAGEQYF.

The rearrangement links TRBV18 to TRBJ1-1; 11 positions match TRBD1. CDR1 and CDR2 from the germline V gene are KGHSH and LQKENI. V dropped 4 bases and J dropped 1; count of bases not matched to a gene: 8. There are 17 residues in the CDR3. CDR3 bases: TGTGCCAGCTCACAGGGACAGGGGGTAAAGAGGAACACTGAAGCTTTCTTT. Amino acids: CASSQGQGVKRNTEAFF.

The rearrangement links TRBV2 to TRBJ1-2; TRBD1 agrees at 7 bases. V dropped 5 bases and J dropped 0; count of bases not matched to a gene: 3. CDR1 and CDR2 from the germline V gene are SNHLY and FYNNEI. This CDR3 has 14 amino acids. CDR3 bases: TGTGCCAGCAGTCCACAGGGGACTAACTATGGCTACACCTTC. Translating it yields CASSPQGTNYGYTF.

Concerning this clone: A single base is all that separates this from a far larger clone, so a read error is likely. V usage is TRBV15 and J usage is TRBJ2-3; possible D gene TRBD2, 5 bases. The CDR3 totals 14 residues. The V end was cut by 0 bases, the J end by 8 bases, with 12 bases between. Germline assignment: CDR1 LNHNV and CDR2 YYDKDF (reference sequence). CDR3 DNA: TGTGCCACCAGCAGAGAAACTAGTTGGGGTACGCAGTATTTT. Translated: CATSRETSWGTQYF.

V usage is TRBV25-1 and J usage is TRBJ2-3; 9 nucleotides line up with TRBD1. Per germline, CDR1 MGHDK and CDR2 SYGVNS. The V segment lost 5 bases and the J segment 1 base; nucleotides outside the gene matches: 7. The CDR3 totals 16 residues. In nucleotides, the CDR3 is TGTGCCAGCAGTCTCCGGACAGGGGCTCGCACAGATACGCAGTATTTT. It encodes CASSLRTGARTDTQYF.

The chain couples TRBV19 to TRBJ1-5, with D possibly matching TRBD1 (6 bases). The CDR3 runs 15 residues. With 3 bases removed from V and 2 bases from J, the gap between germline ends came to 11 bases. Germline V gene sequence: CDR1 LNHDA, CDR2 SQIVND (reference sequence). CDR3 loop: CASSINRVGNQPQHF. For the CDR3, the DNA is TGTGCCAGTAGTATTAACAGGGTCGGCAATCAGCCCCAGCATTTT. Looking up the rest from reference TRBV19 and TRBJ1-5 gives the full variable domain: DGGITQSPKYLFRKEGQNVTLSCEQNLNHDAMYWYRQDPGQGLRLIYYSQIVNDFQKGDIAEGYSVSREKKESFPLTVTSAQKNPTAFYLCASSINRVGNQPQHFGDGTRLSIL.

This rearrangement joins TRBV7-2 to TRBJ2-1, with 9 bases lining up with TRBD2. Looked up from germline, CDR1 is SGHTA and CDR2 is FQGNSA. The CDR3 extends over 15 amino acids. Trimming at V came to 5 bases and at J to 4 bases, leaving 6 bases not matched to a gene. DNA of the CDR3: TGTGCCAGCAGCATTAGCGGGAGTGGGTACAATGAGCAGTTCTTC. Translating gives CASSISGSGYNEQFF.

The CDR3 loop reads CASSVGSGSYNEQFF. The CDR3 DNA sequence: TGTGCCAGCAGCGTAGGTAGCGGGAGCTACAATGAGCAGTTCTTC. The rearrangement links TRBV9 to TRBJ2-1; TRBD2 aligns across 9 bases. The length of the CDR3 is 15 residues. Germline CDR1 SGDLS, CDR2 YYNGEE. Unmatched junction bases numbered 1, after V lost 0 bases and J lost 3 bases.

The CDR3 sequence: CASRATATNEKLFF. The CDR3 DNA reads as TGTGCCAGCAGGGCAACTGCAACTAATGAAAAACTGTTTTTT. The chain couples TRBV27 to TRBJ1-4; D not resolved. Trimming left V 6 bases short and J 0 bases short, with 8 bases between. The germline V gene encodes CDR1 MNHEY and CDR2 SMNVEV (reference sequence). The CDR3 covers 14 residues.

CDR3 in amino acids: CSVHDRGVAFF. CDR3 coding DNA: TGCAGCGTCCATGACAGGGGGGTAGCTTTCTTT. V and J are TRBV29-1 and TRBJ1-1, with 9 bases identical to TRBD1. V shed 6 bases, J shed 10 bases, and the junction held 6 bases outside the gene matches. The CDR3 loop spans 11 amino acids. Germline V gives CDR1 SQVTM, CDR2 ANQGSEA.

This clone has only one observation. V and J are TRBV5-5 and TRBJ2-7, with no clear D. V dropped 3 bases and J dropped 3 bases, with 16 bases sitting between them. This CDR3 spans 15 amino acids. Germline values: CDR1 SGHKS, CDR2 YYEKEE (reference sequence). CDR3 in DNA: TGTGCCAGCAGCTCCGTTGCTGCGGCCTACTACGAGCAGTACTTC. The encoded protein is CASSSVAAAYYEQYF. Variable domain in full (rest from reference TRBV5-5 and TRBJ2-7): DAGVTQSPTHLIKTRGQQVTLRCSPISGHKSVSWYQQVLGQGPQFIFQYYEKEERGRGNFPDRFSARQFPNYSSELNVNALLLGDSALYLCASSSVAAAYYEQYFGPGTRLTVT.

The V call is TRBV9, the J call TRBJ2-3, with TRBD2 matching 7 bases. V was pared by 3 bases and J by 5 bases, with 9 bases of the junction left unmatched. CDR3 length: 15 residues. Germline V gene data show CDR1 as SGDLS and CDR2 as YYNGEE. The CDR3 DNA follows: TGTGCCAGCAGCGGACCTAGCGGTCGACGAGATACGCAGTATTTT. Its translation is CASSGPSGRRDTQYF. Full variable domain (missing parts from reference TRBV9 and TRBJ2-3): DSGVTQTPKHLITATGQRVTLRCSPRSGDLSVYWYQQSLDQGLQFLIQYYNGEERAKGNILERFSAQQFPDLHSELNLSSLELGDSALYFCASSGPSGRRDTQYFGPGTRLTVL.

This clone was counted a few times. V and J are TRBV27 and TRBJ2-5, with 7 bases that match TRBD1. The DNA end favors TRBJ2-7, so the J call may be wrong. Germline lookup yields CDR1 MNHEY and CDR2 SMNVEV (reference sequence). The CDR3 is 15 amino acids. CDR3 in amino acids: CASSRRPGQKYEQYF. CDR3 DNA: TGTGCCAGCAGTCGACGCCCGGGACAGAAATACGAGCAGTACTTC.

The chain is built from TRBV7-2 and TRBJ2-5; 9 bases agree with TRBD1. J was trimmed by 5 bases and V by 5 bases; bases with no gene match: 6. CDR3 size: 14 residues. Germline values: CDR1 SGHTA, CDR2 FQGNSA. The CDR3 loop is CASSGRTGVETQYF. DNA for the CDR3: TGTGCCAGCAGCGGCCGGACAGGGGTGGAGACCCAGTACTTC.

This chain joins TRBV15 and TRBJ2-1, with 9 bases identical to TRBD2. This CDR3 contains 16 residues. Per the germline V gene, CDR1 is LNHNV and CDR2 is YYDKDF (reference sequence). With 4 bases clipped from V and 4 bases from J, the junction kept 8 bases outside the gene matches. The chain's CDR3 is CATSTTGLAWYNEQFF. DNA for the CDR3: TGTGCCACCAGCACCACGGGACTAGCTTGGTACAATGAGCAGTTCTTC.

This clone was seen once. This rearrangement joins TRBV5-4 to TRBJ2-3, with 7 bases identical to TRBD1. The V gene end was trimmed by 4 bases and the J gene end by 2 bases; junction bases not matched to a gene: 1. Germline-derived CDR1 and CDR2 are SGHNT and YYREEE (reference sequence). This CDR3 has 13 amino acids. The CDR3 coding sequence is TGTGCCAGCAGCGGACAGGTCACAGATACGCAGTATTTT. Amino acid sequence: CASSGQVTDTQYF.

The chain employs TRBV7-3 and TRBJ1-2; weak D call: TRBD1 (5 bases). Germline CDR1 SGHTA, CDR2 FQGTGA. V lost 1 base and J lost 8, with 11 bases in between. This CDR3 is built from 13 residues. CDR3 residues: CASSLNTGDGYTF. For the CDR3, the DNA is TGTGCCAGCAGCTTAAACACGGGGGACGGCTACACCTTC.

The CDR3 nucleotides read TGTGCCAGCAGCCAAGAGTTCAGTGGGGGGAGGGATACGCAGTATTTT. As protein: CASSQEFSGGRDTQYF. The chain carries TRBV4-2 and TRBJ2-3, with D perhaps TRBD2 (6 bases). Trimming took off 0 bases at V and 6 bases at J, with 16 bases between the two ends. The germline V gene has CDR1 LGHNA and CDR2 YNFKEQ. The CDR3 contains 16 residues.

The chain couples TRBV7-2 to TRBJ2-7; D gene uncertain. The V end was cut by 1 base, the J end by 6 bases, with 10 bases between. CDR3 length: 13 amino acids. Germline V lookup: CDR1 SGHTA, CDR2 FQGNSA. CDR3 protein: CASSLGVDREQYF. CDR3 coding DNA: TGTGCCAGCAGCTTAGGGGTGGATCGCGAGCAGTACTTC. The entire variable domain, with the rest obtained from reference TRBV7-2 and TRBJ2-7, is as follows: GAGVSQSPSNKVTEKGKDVELRCDPISGHTALYWYRQSLGQGLEFLIYFQGNSAPDKSGLPSDRFSAERTGGSVSTLTIQRTQQEDSAVYLCASSLGVDREQYFGPGTRLTVT.